This T cell receptor beta chain was documented in a study of vaccination and CD4 T cells after COVID-19. Whole-study context: Each control was exposed to a CEFX pool, an HIV-1 Nef pool, or no peptide at all.

Germline CDR1 is MDHEN and CDR2 is SYDVKM. The CDR3 sequence is 12 residues long. V lost 5 bases and J lost 2, with 5 bases in between. This clonotype was detected only a few times. Antigen unknown. Treatment reported: approximately nine-day PBMC culture with coronavirus spike peptide pools or control peptides (ViraFEST assay). Using peptide pools, antigen-specific T cells were expanded in ViraFEST before TCRs were sequenced. With the Oncomine TCR Beta short-read assay, DNA from cultured CD4+ T cells was sequenced. MiXCR, applied by TCRdb to the PCR reads, yields one record per CDR3 protein. The sample lists 7,500 to 9,500 distinct CDR3 sequences; roughly a fifth were seen once.

The chain combines TRBV28 with TRBJ2-3; no clear D gene. The sample here was CD4+ T cells from blood, cultured in vitro, taken after SARS-CoV-2 vaccination. The clonotype originates from a human donor who had recovered from COVID-19. CDR3 region: CASSPYTDTQYF. CDR3 bases: TGTGCCAGCAGTCCCTACACAGATACGCAGTATTTT.